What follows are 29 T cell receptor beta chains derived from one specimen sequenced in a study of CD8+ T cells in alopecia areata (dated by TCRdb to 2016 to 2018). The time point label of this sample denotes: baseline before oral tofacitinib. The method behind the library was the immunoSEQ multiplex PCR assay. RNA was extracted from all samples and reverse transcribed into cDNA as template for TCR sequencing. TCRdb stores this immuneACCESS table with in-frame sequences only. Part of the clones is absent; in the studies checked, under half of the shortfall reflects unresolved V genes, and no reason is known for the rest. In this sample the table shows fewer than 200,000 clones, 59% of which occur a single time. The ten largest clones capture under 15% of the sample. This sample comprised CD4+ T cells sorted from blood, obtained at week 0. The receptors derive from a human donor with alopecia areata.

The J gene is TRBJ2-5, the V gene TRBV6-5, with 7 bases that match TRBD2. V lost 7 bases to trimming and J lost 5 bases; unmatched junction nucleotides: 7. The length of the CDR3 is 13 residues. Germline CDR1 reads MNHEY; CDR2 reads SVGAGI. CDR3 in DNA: TGTGCCAGCACCGTGGGGGGGAAGGAGACCCAGTACTTC. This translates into CASTVGGKETQYF.

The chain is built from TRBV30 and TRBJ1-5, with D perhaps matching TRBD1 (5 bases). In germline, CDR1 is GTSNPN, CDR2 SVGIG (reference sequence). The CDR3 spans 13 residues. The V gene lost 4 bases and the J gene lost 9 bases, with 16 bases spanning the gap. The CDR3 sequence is CAWKSRGWGPQHF. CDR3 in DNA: TGTGCCTGGAAATCGCGGGGGTGGGGGCCCCAGCATTTT. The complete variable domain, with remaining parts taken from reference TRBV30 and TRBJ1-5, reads SQTIHQWPATLVQPVGSPLSLECTVEGTSNPNLYWYRQAAGRGLQLLFYSVGIGQISSEVPQNLSASRPQDRQFILSSKKLLLSDSGFYLCAWKSRGWGPQHFGDGTRLSIL.

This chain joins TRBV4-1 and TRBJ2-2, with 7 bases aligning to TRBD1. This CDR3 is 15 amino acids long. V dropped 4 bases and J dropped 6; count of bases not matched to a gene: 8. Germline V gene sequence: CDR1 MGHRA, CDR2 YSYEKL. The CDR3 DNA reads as TGCGCCAGCAGCCCCACCACACAGGGGCCCGGGGAGCTGTTTTTT. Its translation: CASSPTTQGPGELFF.

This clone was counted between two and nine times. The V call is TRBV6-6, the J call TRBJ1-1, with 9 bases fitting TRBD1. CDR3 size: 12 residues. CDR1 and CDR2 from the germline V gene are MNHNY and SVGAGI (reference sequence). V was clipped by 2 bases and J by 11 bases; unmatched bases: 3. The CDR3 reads CASSYGQGRAFF. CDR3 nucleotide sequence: TGTGCCAGCAGTTACGGACAGGGGCGGGCTTTCTTT.

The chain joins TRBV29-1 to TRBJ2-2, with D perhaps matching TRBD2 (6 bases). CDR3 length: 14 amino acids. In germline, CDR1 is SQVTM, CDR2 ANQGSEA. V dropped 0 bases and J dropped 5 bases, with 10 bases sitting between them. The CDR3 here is CSVEDGGVTGELFF. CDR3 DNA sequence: TGCAGCGTTGAAGATGGCGGGGTAACCGGGGAGCTGTTTTTT.

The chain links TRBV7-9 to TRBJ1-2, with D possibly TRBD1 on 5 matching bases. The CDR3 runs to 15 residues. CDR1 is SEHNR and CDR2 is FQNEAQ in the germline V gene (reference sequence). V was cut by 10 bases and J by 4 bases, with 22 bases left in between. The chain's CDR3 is CATLRGTSKGYGYTF. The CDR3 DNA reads TGTGCCACACTCCGGGGGACTTCCAAGGGCTATGGCTACACCTTC.

The CDR3 DNA reads as TGCGCCAGCAGCCCGCAGGGGACAGGGCGATTTGGCTACACCTTC. Encoded protein: CASSPQGTGRFGYTF. The chain uses TRBV4-1 and TRBJ1-2; 9 bases map to TRBD1. The CDR3 has 15 residues. Germline V CDR1 and CDR2: MGHRA, YSYEKL. J gave up 7 bases and V 4 bases, and 10 bases lay outside the gene matches.

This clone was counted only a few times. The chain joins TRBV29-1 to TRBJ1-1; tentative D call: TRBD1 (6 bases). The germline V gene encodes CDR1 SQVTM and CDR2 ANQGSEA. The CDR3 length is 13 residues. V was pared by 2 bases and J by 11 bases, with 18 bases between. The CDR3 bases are TGCAGCGTTGAACCGAGGGCAGGGCAGGGGGCTTTCTTT. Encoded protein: CSVEPRAGQGAFF.

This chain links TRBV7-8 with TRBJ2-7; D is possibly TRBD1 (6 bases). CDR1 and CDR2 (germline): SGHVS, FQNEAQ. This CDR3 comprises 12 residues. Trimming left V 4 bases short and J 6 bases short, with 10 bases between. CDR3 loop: CASSSTGTEQYF. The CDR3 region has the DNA TGTGCCAGCAGCTCAACAGGGACCGAGCAGTACTTC. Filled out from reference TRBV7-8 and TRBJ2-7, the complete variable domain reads GAGVSQSPRYKVAKRGQDVALRCDPISGHVSLFWYQQALGQGPEFLTYFQNEAQLDKSGLPSDRFFAERPEGSVSTLKIQRTQQEDSAVYLCASSSTGTEQYFGPGTRLTVT.

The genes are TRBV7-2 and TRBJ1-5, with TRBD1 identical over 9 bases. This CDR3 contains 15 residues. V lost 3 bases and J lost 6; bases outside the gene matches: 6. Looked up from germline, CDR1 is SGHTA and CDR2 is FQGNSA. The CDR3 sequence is CASSLAGTGIQPQHF. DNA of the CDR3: TGTGCCAGCAGCTTGGCCGGGACAGGGATTCAGCCCCAGCATTTT.

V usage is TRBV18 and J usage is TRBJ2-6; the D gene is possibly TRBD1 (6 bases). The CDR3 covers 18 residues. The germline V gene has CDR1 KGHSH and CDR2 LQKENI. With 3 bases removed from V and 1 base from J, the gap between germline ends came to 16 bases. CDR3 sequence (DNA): TGTGCCAGCTCACCGCGGACAGACTATCCGTCTGGGGCCAACGTCCTGACTTTC. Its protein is CASSPRTDYPSGANVLTF.

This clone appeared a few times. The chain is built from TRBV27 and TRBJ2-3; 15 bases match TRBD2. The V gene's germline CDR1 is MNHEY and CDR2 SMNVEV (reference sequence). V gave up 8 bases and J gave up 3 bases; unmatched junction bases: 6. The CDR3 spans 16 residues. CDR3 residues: CASSGLAGGVTDTQYF. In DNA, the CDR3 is TGTGCCAGCTCGGGACTAGCGGGGGGTGTTACAGATACGCAGTATTTT.

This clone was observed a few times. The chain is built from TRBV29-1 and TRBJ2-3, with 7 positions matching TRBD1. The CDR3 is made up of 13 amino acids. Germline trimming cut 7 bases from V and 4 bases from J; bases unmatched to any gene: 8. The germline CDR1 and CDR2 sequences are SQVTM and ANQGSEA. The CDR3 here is CSGDRVGADTQYF. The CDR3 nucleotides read TGCAGCGGAGACAGGGTTGGTGCAGATACGCAGTATTTT.

CDR3 nucleotides: TGTGCCAGCAGTTCTACGGACAGGCAGGGGGAGCAGTACTTC. Amino acid sequence: CASSSTDRQGEQYF. The gene calls are TRBV2 and TRBJ2-7; TRBD1 agrees at 7 bases. The CDR3 length is 14 residues. Germline CDR1 SNHLY, CDR2 FYNNEI. V was clipped by 5 bases and J by 7 bases; unmatched bases: 11. Based on the CDR3 plus reference TRBV2 and TRBJ2-7, the full variable domain is EPEVTQTPSHQVTQMGQEVILRCVPISNHLYFYWYRQILGQKVEFLVSFYNNEISEKSEIFDDQFSVERPDGSNFTLKIRSTKLEDSAMYFCASSSTDRQGEQYFGPGTRLTVT.

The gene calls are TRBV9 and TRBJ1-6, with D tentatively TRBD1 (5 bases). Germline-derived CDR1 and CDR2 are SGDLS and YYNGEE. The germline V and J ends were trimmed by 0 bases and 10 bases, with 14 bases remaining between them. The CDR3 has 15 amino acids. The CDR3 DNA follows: TGTGCCAGCAGCGTAGAGGAGGGGAGAAACTCACCCCTCCACTTT. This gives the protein CASSVEEGRNSPLHF. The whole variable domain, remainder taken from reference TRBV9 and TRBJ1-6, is DSGVTQTPKHLITATGQRVTLRCSPRSGDLSVYWYQQSLDQGLQFLIQYYNGEERAKGNILERFSAQQFPDLHSELNLSSLELGDSALYFCASSVEEGRNSPLHFGNGTRLTVT.

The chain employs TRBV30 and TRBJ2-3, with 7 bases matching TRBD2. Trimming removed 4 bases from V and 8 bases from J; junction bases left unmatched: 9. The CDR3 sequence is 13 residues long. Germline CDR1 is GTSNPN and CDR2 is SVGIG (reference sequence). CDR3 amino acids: CAWTSLSGGTQYF. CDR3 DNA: TGTGCCTGGACCTCCCTCTCGGGGGGTACGCAGTATTTT. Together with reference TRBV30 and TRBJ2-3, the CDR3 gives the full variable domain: SQTIHQWPATLVQPVGSPLSLECTVEGTSNPNLYWYRQAAGRGLQLLFYSVGIGQISSEVPQNLSASRPQDRQFILSSKKLLLSDSGFYLCAWTSLSGGTQYFGPGTRLTVL.

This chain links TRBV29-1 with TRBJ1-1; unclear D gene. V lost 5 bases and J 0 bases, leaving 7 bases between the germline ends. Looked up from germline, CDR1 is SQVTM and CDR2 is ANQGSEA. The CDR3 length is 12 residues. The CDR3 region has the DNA TGCAGCGTTTTAGGTGTGAACACTGAAGCTTTCTTT. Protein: CSVLGVNTEAFF.

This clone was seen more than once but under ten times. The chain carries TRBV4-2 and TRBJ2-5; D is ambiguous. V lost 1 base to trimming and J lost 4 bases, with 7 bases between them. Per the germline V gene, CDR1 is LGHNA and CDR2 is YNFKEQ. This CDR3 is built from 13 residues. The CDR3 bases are TGTGCCAGCAGCCAAGGGATGGGAGAGACCCAGTACTTC. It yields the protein CASSQGMGETQYF.

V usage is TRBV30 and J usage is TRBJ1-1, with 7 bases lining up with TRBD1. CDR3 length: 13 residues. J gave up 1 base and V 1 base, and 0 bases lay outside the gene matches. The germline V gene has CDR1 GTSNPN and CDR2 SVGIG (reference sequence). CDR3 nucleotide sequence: TGTGCCTGGAGTGGGGACAGGAACACTGAAGCTTTCTTT. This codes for CAWSGDRNTEAFF.

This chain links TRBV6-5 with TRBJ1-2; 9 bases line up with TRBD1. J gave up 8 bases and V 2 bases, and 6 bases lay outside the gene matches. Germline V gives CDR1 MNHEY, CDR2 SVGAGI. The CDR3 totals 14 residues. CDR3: CASSYLGQGKGYTF. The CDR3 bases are TGTGCCAGCAGTTACCTGGGACAGGGAAAAGGCTACACCTTC.

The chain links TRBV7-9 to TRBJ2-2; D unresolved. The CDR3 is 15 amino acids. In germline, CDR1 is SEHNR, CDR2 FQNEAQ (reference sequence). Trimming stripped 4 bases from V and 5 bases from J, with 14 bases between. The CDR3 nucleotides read TGTGCCAGCAGCTCCTTCCGCCTTGAGACCGGGGAGCTGTTTTTT. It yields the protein CASSSFRLETGELFF.

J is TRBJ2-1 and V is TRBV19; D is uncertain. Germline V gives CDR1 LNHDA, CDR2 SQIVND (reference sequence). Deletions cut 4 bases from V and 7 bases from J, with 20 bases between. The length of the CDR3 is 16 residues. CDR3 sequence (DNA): TGTGCCAGTAGTAAAACTCCGGTTGTAGTACAGAATGAGCAGTTCTTC. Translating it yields CASSKTPVVVQNEQFF.

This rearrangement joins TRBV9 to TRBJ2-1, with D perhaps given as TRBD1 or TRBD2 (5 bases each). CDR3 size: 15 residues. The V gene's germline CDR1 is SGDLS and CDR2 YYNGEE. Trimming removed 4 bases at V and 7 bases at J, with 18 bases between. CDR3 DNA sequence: TGTGCCAGCAGCCTTCGGGGCAGGGTGGGGAATGAGCAGTTCTTC. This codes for CASSLRGRVGNEQFF.

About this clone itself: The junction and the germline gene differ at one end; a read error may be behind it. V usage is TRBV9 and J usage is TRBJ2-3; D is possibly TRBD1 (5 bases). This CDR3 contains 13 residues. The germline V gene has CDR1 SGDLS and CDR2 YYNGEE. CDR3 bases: TGTGCCCGCAGCGTAGGACAAGCAGATACGCAGTATTTT. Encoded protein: CARSVGQADTQYF.

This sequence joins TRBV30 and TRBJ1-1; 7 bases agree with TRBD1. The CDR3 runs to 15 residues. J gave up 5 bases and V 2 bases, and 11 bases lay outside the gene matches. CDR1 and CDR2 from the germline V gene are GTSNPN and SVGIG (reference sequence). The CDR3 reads CAWSSRGTVRTEAFF. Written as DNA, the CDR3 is TGTGCCTGGAGTTCCCGAGGGACAGTGAGGACTGAAGCTTTCTTT.

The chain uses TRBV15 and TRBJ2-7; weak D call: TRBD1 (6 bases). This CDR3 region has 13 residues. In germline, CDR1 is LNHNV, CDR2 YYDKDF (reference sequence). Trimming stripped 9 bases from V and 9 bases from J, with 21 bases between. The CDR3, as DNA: TGTGCCACAAAGTGGGACACCTCCGCAGGGCAGTACTTC. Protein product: CATKWDTSAGQYF.

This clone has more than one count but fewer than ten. The CDR3 loop is CASSSGAYGYTF. The CDR3 DNA sequence: TGTGCCAGCAGTTCAGGCGCGTATGGCTACACCTTC. This rearrangement joins TRBV14 to TRBJ1-2, with no clear D. Between the trimmed V and J ends, which lost 6 bases and 5 bases, there was a span of 10 bases. CDR1 and CDR2 (germline): SGHDN, FVKESK. The CDR3 covers 12 residues. Full variable domain (outside the CDR3, taken from reference TRBV14 and TRBJ1-2): EAGVTQFPSHSVIEKGQTVTLRCDPISGHDNLYWYRRVMGKEIKFLLHFVKESKQDESGMPNNRFLAERTGGTYSTLKVQPAELEDSGVYFCASSSGAYGYTFGSGTRLTVV.

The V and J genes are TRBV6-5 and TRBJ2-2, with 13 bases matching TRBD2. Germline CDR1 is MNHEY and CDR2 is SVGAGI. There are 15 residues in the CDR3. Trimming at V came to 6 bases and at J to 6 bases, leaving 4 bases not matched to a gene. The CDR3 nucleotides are TGTGCCAGCAGGCCACTAGCGGGGGGGCCCGGGGAGCTGTTTTTT. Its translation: CASRPLAGGPGELFF.

CDR3 in DNA: TGTGCCACTCAAACAGGGATGGGCACTGAAGCTTTCTTT. It encodes CATQTGMGTEAFF. The V and J genes are TRBV10-3 and TRBJ1-1, with D maybe TRBD1 (6 bases). V shed 10 bases and J shed 4 bases, with 16 bases lying between them. The CDR3 contains 13 residues. Germline CDR1 ENHRY, CDR2 SYGVKD.